This passage covers 4 T cell receptor beta chains from one sample sequenced in a study of cytomegalovirus exposure and HLA in healthy donors (TCRdb year 2017). Library preparation used the immunoSEQ multiplex PCR assay. For the multiplex PCR, a mixture combining 60 forward primers for TCR Vbeta segments and 13 reverse primers for TCR Jbeta segments was used. In its TCRdb copy, this immuneACCESS table keeps in-frame sequences only and misses some clones. Where compared with another copy, unresolved V genes explain less than half of these, and the others have no known cause. This sample's table lists over 70,000 clones. The ten most abundant clones make up roughly 5% of the sample. The sequencing input was PBMCs. These receptors were obtained from a woman aged 35 to 49 in good health and CMV-seropositive.

The chain couples TRBV14 to TRBJ2-2; 7 bases are shared with TRBD1. This CDR3 has 21 residues. With V trimmed by 0 bases and J by 1 base, 17 bases remained unmatched. Germline CDR1 reads SGHDN; CDR2 reads FVKESK. CDR3 loop: CASSQEYPGQLLKGNTGELFF. In DNA, the CDR3 is TGTGCCAGCAGCCAAGAATATCCGGGACAGCTACTAAAGGGGAACACCGGGGAGCTGTTTTTT.

This rearrangement joins TRBV18 to TRBJ1-1; TRBD1 aligns across 8 bases. This CDR3 has 15 residues. Germline CDR1 is KGHSH and CDR2 is LQKENI. V was clipped by 6 bases and J by 4 bases; unmatched bases: 10. CDR3 amino acids: CASSTKTGEITEAFF. The CDR3 DNA reads as TGTGCCAGCTCGACGAAGACAGGGGAGATCACTGAAGCTTTCTTT.

J is TRBJ1-4 and V is TRBV5-6; D is unclear. Trimming stripped 0 bases from V and 0 bases from J, with 9 bases between. The CDR3 sequence is 16 residues long. In germline, CDR1 is SGHDT, CDR2 YYEEEE. The CDR3 protein is CASSLVSSATNEKLFF. CDR3 coding DNA: TGTGCCAGCAGCTTGGTGTCCTCGGCAACTAATGAAAAACTGTTTTTT.

This chain connects TRBV4-3 to TRBJ2-3; 8 nucleotides agree with TRBD2. CDR1 is LGHNA and CDR2 is YSLEER in the germline V gene. The V gene end was trimmed by 1 base and the J gene end by 2 bases; junction bases not matched to a gene: 8. CDR3 size: 17 residues. The CDR3 nucleotides are TGCGCCAGCAGCCAAGTAGGTTTAGCGGGACACACAGATACGCAGTATTTT. This codes for CASSQVGLAGHTDTQYF.